Listed below are T cell receptor beta chains from one sample, sequenced in a study of a mutant IDH1 vaccine in newly diagnosed glioma. Their cognate antigens are unknown. The table came from immunoSEQ multiplex PCR; TCRdb's copy has only in-frame clones and leaves some out. The repertoire consists of approximately 56,000 clones, with 70% to 85% occurring once and the leading ten covering 5.3%. This specimen was PBMCs, taken from a glioma patient whose treatment included an IDH1 peptide vaccine. The receptors come from a man between 45 and 60 years old with glioma. Both conserved end residues are part of each CDR3. A D gene is named only where the DNA matches it firmly. Only part of the rows carry a size: once, few, many, or a class if the clone is expanded.

j_gene | v_gene | d_gene | abundance | CDR3aa | CDR3nt
TRBJ1-1 | TRBV4-1 | . | . | CASSQVLGFEAFF | TGCGCCAGCAGCCAAGTTCTTGGATTTGAAGCTTTCTTT
TRBJ2-1 | TRBV10-3 | TRBD2 | . | CAISPSGGTYNEQFF | TGTGCCATCAGCCCTAGCGGGGGGACTTACAATGAGCAGTTCTTC
TRBJ1-3 | TRBV25-1 | TRBD1 | few | CASSFGQGISGNTIYF | TGTGCCAGCAGTTTTGGACAGGGCATCTCTGGAAACACCATATATTTT
TRBJ1-2 | TRBV5-4 | . | . | CASSLEGPGGYTF | TGTGCCAGCAGCTTGGAGGGTCCAGGTGGCTACACCTTC
TRBJ1-2 | TRBV5-4 | TRBD1 | . | CASSEGQSLPYGYTF | TGTGCCAGCAGTGAGGGACAGTCGCTTCCTTATGGCTACACCTTC
TRBJ2-7 | TRBV7-2 | TRBD2 | . | CASSLKAGGGYEQYF | TGTGCCAGCAGCTTAAAAGCGGGGGGCGGCTACGAGCAGTACTTC
TRBJ2-7 | TRBV6-1 | TRBD1 | . | CASSEYRGASYEQYF | TGTGCCAGCAGTGAATACAGGGGGGCCTCCTACGAGCAGTACTTC
TRBJ1-6 | TRBV30 | . | once | CAWSRRADNSPLHF | TGTGCCTGGAGTAGAAGGGCGGATAATTCACCCCTCCACTTT
TRBJ2-1 | TRBV29-1 | . | . | CSVEEQDLSLINEQFF | TGCAGCGTTGAAGAACAGGATCTATCCCTAATCAATGAGCAGTTCTTC
TRBJ1-1 | TRBV2 | . | . | CASRVGVTGTGNEAFF | TGTGCCAGCAGAGTGGGGGTAACCGGGACTGGAAATGAAGCTTTCTTT
TRBJ2-7 | TRBV30 | . | . | CAWSVPPVYEQYF | TGTGCCTGGAGTGTACCGCCGGTCTACGAGCAGTACTTC
TRBJ1-4 | TRBV5-1 | TRBD1 | . | CASSLVRGQGTNEKLFF | TGCGCCAGCAGCTTGGTACGGGGACAGGGAACTAATGAAAAACTGTTTTTT
TRBJ2-5 | TRBV15 | . | . | CATSFQANAKETQYF | TGTGCCACCAGTTTCCAGGCTAACGCAAAGGAGACCCAGTACTTC
TRBJ1-2 | TRBV30 | . | . | CAWRIWGMGYGYTF | TGTGCCTGGAGGATCTGGGGAATGGGTTATGGCTACACCTTC
TRBJ1-5 | TRBV4-3 | . | . | CASSQDRDIYQPQHF | TGCGCCAGCAGCCAAGATCGGGACATCTATCAGCCCCAGCATTTT
TRBJ1-1 | TRBV28 | . | . | CASIRPGNTEAFF | TGTGCCAGCATCCGTCCAGGGAACACTGAAGCTTTCTTT
TRBJ2-2 | TRBV27 | TRBD2 | . | CASSLVAGAGELFF | TGTGCCAGCAGTTTAGTAGCGGGAGCCGGGGAGCTGTTTTTT
TRBJ2-2 | TRBV30 | . | . | CAWKGGTLLTGELFF | TGTGCCTGGAAAGGCGGGACACTACTCACCGGGGAGCTGTTTTTT
TRBJ1-1 | TRBV7-2 | . | . | CASSPLGRPNTEAFF | TGTGCCAGCAGCCCTCTAGGGCGGCCGAACACTGAAGCTTTCTTT
TRBJ2-7 | TRBV4-3 | . | . | CASSQDRKSSYEQYF | TGCGCCAGCAGCCAAGATCGCAAGAGCTCCTACGAGCAGTACTTC
TRBJ2-2 | TRBV19 | TRBD2 | . | CAARTRNTGELFF | TGTGCCGCAAGGACTAGGAACACCGGGGAGCTGTTTTTT
TRBJ2-2 | TRBV5-1 | . | . | CASSLELNGELFF | TGCGCCAGCAGCTTGGAACTGAACGGGGAGCTGTTTTTT
TRBJ2-1 | TRBV6-1 | . | . | CAIRSSYNEQFF | TGTGCCATAAGGAGCTCCTACAATGAGCAGTTCTTC
TRBJ1-1 | TRBV15 | . | . | CATSREANAHTEAFF | TGTGCCACCAGCAGAGAAGCCAACGCCCACACTGAAGCTTTCTTT
TRBJ1-5 | TRBV30 | . | . | CAWSVHEWEPQHF | TGTGCCTGGAGTGTACATGAGTGGGAGCCCCAGCATTTT
TRBJ2-7 | TRBV30 | . | . | CAWSHPIPYEQYF | TGTGCCTGGAGTCATCCGATACCCTACGAGCAGTACTTC
TRBJ1-4 | TRBV28 | . | . | CASSPGRRSEKLFF | TGTGCCAGCAGTCCCGGTAGGAGAAGTGAAAAACTGTTTTTT
TRBJ1-1 | TRBV5-1 | TRBD1 | . | CASSLQGGTEAFF | TGCGCCAGCAGCTTGCAGGGGGGCACTGAAGCTTTCTTT